This paragraph covers one T cell receptor (beta chain) sequence. V lost 5 bases to trimming and J lost 3 bases; unmatched junction nucleotides: 6. Germline CDR1 SGHTA, CDR2 FQGNSA. This CDR3 has 14 amino acids. TCRdb passed the 5' RACE reads through MiXCR, listing each CDR3 protein once. Among 55,000 to 70,000 distinct CDR3 sequences listed, about 28% were seen once. The sequenced sample consisted of tumor-infiltrating memory CD4+ T cells sorted from the breast tumor. The subset denotes: memory CD4+ T cells, CD4+CD45RO+CD25-. The receptor was derived from a female donor with breast cancer. This chain links TRBV7-2 with TRBJ1-1, with 7 bases identical to TRBD1. The CDR3: CASSQKTGYTEAFF. The CDR3 DNA reads TGTGCCAGCAGCCAGAAGACAGGGTACACTGAAGCTTTCTTT.